A selection of T cell receptor beta chains follows, all from one sample in a study of blood T cell repertoires in COVID-19. The table came from immunoSEQ multiplex PCR; TCRdb's copy has only in-frame clones and leaves some out. The sample comprises hundreds of thousands of clones, almost 90% of which are singletons, and about 1% rests with the top ten. Sequencing was performed on peripheral blood. The receptors shown here come from a woman in her thirties or forties with COVID-19, enrolled during active disease. The CDR3 runs from the conserved cysteine through the conserved F or W. A D gene is named only where the DNA matches it firmly. Not every row has a clone size; where given, it reads once, few, many or a size class.

D | J | size | V | CDR3 | DNA
TRBD1 | TRBJ1-5 | . | TRBV6-2/TRBV6-3 | CASSYRDRGGGQHF | TGTGCCAGCAGTTACCGCGACAGGGGAGGAGGTCAGCATTTT
. | TRBJ2-2 | few | TRBV3-1/TRBV3-2 | CASTLNTGELFF | TGTGCCAGCACCTTGAACACCGGGGAGCTGTTTTTT
. | TRBJ1-6 | once | TRBV27 | CASSLGGRNSPLHF | TGTGCCAGCAGTTTAGGGGGGAGGAATTCACCCCTCCACTTT
TRBD1 | TRBJ1-5 | . | TRBV5-6 | CASSLGRDSLNSNQPQHF | TGTGCCAGCAGCTTGGGCCGGGACAGCCTTAATAGCAATCAGCCCCAGCATTTT
TRBD1 | TRBJ1-5 | . | TRBV10-1 | CASSPLGTGGYQPQHF | TGCGCCAGCAGCCCCTTGGGGACAGGGGGCTATCAGCCCCAGCATTTT
TRBD1 | TRBJ2-2 | . | TRBV19 | CASSVQGATGELFF | TGTGCCAGTAGTGTACAGGGGGCGACCGGGGAGCTGTTTTTT
. | TRBJ1-4 | . | TRBV27 | CASSLWGDRATNEKLFF | TGTGCCAGCAGTTTATGGGGTGACAGAGCAACTAATGAAAAACTGTTTTTT
. | TRBJ1-1 | . | TRBV9 | CASSSTDYPGVTEAFF | TGTGCCAGCAGCTCAACGGATTATCCTGGAGTCACTGAAGCTTTCTTT
TRBD1 | TRBJ2-3 | once | TRBV3-1/TRBV3-2 | CASSLKRTGLGDTQYF | TGTGCCAGCAGCCTGAAACGGACAGGGCTAGGGGATACGCAGTATTTT
. | TRBJ2-5 | . | TRBV23-1 | CASSQSTGQETQYF | TGCGCCAGCAGTCAATCAACAGGACAAGAGACCCAGTACTTC